This T cell receptor (beta chain) is from a study of Tregs in tolerant kidney transplant recipients. V trimming: 1 base; J trimming: 0 bases; junction bases outside the gene matches: 9. From germline, CDR1 is MGHRA and CDR2 YSYEKL. This CDR3 has 17 residues. Recipients received nonmyeloablative bone marrow transplants from related graft donors, with transient mixed chimerism. Unstimulated regulatory T cells (CD4+CD25+CD127-), CD4+CD25- non-regulatory cells, CD4 and CD8 cells were FACS-sorted from thawed PBMCs. Study-wide findings and caveats: Donor-specific Treg expansion exceeded global Treg expansion in tolerant patients, suggesting antigen drive.

As regards this clone: Its specificity is unknown.

Method: immunoSEQ multiplex PCR; TCRdb's copy keeps in-frame clones and lacks some. The table shows around 64,000 clones, with approximately 87% occurring only once. The chain has TRBV4-1 and TRBJ2-7, with 7 positions matching TRBD2. Sample: CD4+ T cells from blood (PBMCs), taken 6 months after the transplant. The TCR was taken from a human patient who received a combined kidney and bone marrow transplant. Some T cells may be supplied by the graft donor. The CDR3 bases are TGCGCCAGCAGCCAAGTCGGAAGCGGGACTTTCTCCTACGAGCAGTACTTC. This encodes CASSQVGSGTFSYEQYF.